Following are 27 T cell receptor beta chains from one sample sequenced in a study of shared clonotypes between healthy human individuals. It was CD45RO-negative cells, positively selected for CCR7, that made up naive CD8 cells, with terminally differentiated effector memory CD45RA+ cells excluded. Here immunoSEQ multiplex PCR was the method, and the copy in TCRdb shows in-frame clones only, minus some. Of about 580,000 clones detected, about 98% appear once; the ten largest clones hold approximately 0.3%. Sequenced input: naive CD8+ T cells sorted from blood. Every receptor here comes from a man aged 30 to 45 in good health.

This CDR3 is CSVEDLTTNHYNEQFF. DNA for the CDR3: TGCAGCGTTGAAGACCTGACAACAAATCACTACAATGAGCAGTTCTTC. This chain connects TRBV29-1 to TRBJ2-1, with unresolved D. Trimming took off 0 bases at V and 3 bases at J, with 15 bases between the two ends. CDR1 SQVTM and CDR2 ANQGSEA come from the germline V gene. The CDR3 loop spans 16 amino acids.

This sequence joins TRBV11-2 and TRBJ2-5; 8 positions agree with TRBD2. The CDR3 spans 15 residues. The germline gives CDR1 SGHAT, CDR2 FQNNGV. V lost 1 base, J lost 1 base, and 2 bases stayed unmatched. The CDR3 protein is CASSLVAGSQETQYF. The DNA of the CDR3 is TGTGCCAGCAGCTTAGTAGCGGGGTCCCAAGAGACCCAGTACTTC.

Notes on this clone: Other DNA sequences in the sample encode the same CDR3. The chain combines TRBV30 with TRBJ1-1; maybe TRBD1 (6 bases). The CDR3 totals 14 residues. CDR1 and CDR2 (germline): GTSNPN, SVGIG (reference sequence). V dropped 0 bases and J dropped 5 bases, with 13 bases sitting between them. Here the CDR3 DNA reads TGTGCCTGGAGTGTAGGGCAGGGGCATACTGAAGCTTTCTTT. Translation: CAWSVGQGHTEAFF.

The chain carries TRBV27 and TRBJ1-2; 9 bases align to TRBD1. The CDR3 spans 19 residues. CDR1 is MNHEY and CDR2 is SMNVEV in the germline V gene (reference sequence). J lost 3 bases, V lost 1 base, and 15 bases had no gene match. DNA for the CDR3: TGTGCCAGCAGTTTATACCCGGACAGGGGCGACCTTGAGTACTATGGCTACACCTTC. It specifies CASSLYPDRGDLEYYGYTF.

The chain joins TRBV29-1 to TRBJ2-7; TRBD1 matches 8 bases. V shed 6 bases and J 5 bases; nucleotides not matched to a gene: 6. CDR1 is SQVTM, CDR2 ANQGSEA, per germline. This CDR3 is built from 12 residues. Here the CDR3 DNA reads TGCAGCGTCCCCGGACAGGGCGACGAGCAGTACTTC. Its protein is CSVPGQGDEQYF.

The chain has TRBV27 and TRBJ1-5; D is perhaps TRBD1 (5 bases). The V and J ends lost 5 bases and 6 bases respectively, with 17 bases between them. CDR3 length equals 15 residues. Germline V lookup: CDR1 MNHEY, CDR2 SMNVEV (reference sequence). For the CDR3, the DNA is TGTGCCAGCAGTCCCACCGGGGCTCCAACTCAGCCCCAGCATTTT. Translation gives CASSPTGAPTQPQHF.

The chain couples TRBV11-2 to TRBJ2-1, with D uncertain. V was pared by 5 bases and J by 7 bases, with 12 bases between. CDR1 and CDR2 (germline): SGHAT, FQNNGV. CDR3 size: 13 residues. CDR3 bases: TGTGCCAGCAGCGCCAACGGGCAGAATGAGCAGTTCTTC. It encodes CASSANGQNEQFF.

This sequence joins TRBV7-9 and TRBJ2-7; tentatively, D is TRBD2 (5 bases). Germline values: CDR1 SEHNR, CDR2 FQNEAQ (reference sequence). This CDR3 has 13 amino acids. Trimming pared 7 bases from V and 8 bases from J, leaving 18 bases between. CDR3: CASTPAEGIKQYF. The CDR3 coding sequence is TGTGCCAGCACCCCGGCTGAGGGAATAAAGCAGTACTTC. Filled out from reference TRBV7-9 and TRBJ2-7, the complete variable domain reads DTGVSQNPRHKITKRGQNVTFRCDPISEHNRLYWYRQTLGQGPEFLTYFQNEAQLEKSRLLSDRFSAERPKGSFSTLEIQRTEQGDSAMYLCASTPAEGIKQYFGPGTRLTVT.

The chain has TRBV5-6 and TRBJ2-7, with 8 bases aligning to TRBD2. After removal of 4 bases from V and 5 bases from J, the junction contained 5 bases not matched to a gene. Germline-derived CDR1 and CDR2 are SGHDT and YYEEEE. The length of the CDR3 is 13 residues. CDR3 sequence: CASSGTSHNEQYF. CDR3 coding DNA: TGTGCCAGCAGCGGGACTAGTCACAACGAGCAGTACTTC.

The chain has TRBV13 and TRBJ2-7; 7 nucleotides agree with TRBD1. This CDR3 contains 14 residues. Unmatched junction bases numbered 4, after V lost 0 bases and J lost 5 bases. The germline V gene has CDR1 PRHDT and CDR2 FYEKMQ (reference sequence). The CDR3 spells CASSLGQGVHEQYF. The CDR3 DNA sequence: TGTGCCAGCAGCTTAGGGCAGGGGGTCCACGAGCAGTACTTC.

V gene TRBV27 combines with J gene TRBJ2-2; D possibly corresponds to TRBD2 (5 bases). From germline, CDR1 is MNHEY and CDR2 SMNVEV (reference sequence). Trimming took off 2 bases at V and 8 bases at J, with 9 bases between the two ends. The CDR3 is 13 amino acids. The CDR3 region is CASSLPVAGELFF. CDR3 bases: TGTGCCAGCAGTTTACCAGTAGCGGGGGAGCTGTTTTTT.

This clone occurred once. The J gene is TRBJ2-2, the V gene TRBV7-9; D is possibly TRBD1 (6 bases). Germline V gene lookup returns CDR1 SEHNR and CDR2 FQNEAQ (reference sequence). Trimming cost V 7 bases and J 1 base, with 13 bases left between them. The CDR3 is 15 residues long. The CDR3 nucleotides are TGTGCCAGCAACTCTCCGGACAGGAACACCGGGGAGCTGTTTTTT. Its translation is CASNSPDRNTGELFF.

The rearrangement uses TRBV5-1 and TRBJ2-2; D not resolved. V lost 2 bases to trimming and J lost 0 bases, with 20 bases between them. The CDR3 is 19 amino acids. Germline CDR1 SGHRS, CDR2 YFSETQ. This chain's CDR3 is CASSLSQATNWANTGELFF. The CDR3 region has the DNA TGCGCCAGCAGCTTATCGCAGGCTACGAACTGGGCGAACACCGGGGAGCTGTTTTTT.

This sequence joins TRBV14 and TRBJ2-7; D remains ambiguous. CDR3 length equals 13 residues. Looked up from germline, CDR1 is SGHDN and CDR2 is FVKESK. V was cut by 2 bases and J by 4 bases, with 9 bases left in between. CDR3 loop: CASSQQQAYEQYF. The CDR3 nucleotides read TGTGCCAGCAGCCAACAGCAGGCATACGAGCAGTACTTC.

The genes are TRBV11-2 and TRBJ2-7, with 7 bases matching TRBD1. This CDR3 is 16 amino acids long. Trimming removed 3 bases from V and 0 bases from J; junction bases left unmatched: 8. CDR1 is SGHAT, CDR2 FQNNGV, per germline. For the CDR3, the DNA is TGTGCCAGCAGCTTTGGAGCCGGGACAGTCTCCTACGAGCAGTACTTC. Residues: CASSFGAGTVSYEQYF.

The gene calls are TRBV7-9 and TRBJ2-6; D uncertain. Germline V CDR1 and CDR2: SEHNR, FQNEAQ (reference sequence). This CDR3 contains 12 residues. In DNA, the CDR3 is TGTGCATCGAACTCTGGGGCCAACGTCCTGACTTTC. Translating it yields CASNSGANVLTF.

The chain uses TRBV7-9 and TRBJ2-1; 12 bases match TRBD2. This CDR3 is 15 amino acids long. The germline CDR1 and CDR2 sequences are SEHNR and FQNEAQ (reference sequence). Trimming cost V 7 bases and J 6 bases; bases outside gene matches: 7. The CDR3 spells CASTVLAGGFNEQFF. The CDR3 DNA is TGTGCCAGCACCGTACTAGCGGGAGGTTTCAATGAGCAGTTCTTC.

The DNA for the CDR3 is TGTGCCTGGAGCCCCTCCGTATTCACAGATACGCAGTATTTT. It specifies CAWSPSVFTDTQYF. The chain has TRBV30 and TRBJ2-3, with D uncertain. V lost 3 bases, J lost 2 bases, and 12 bases lay in between. CDR1 GTSNPN and CDR2 SVGIG come from the germline V gene (reference sequence). The CDR3 extends over 14 amino acids.

The J gene is TRBJ2-1, the V gene TRBV6-6, with a possible D match to TRBD1 (7 bases). V was clipped by 2 bases and J by 4 bases, with 15 bases between them. Germline V gives CDR1 MNHNY, CDR2 SVGAGI (reference sequence). The CDR3 spans 16 residues. In DNA form, the CDR3 reads TGTGCCAGCAGTTACATGTCAGGGGGGTCATACAATGAGCAGTTCTTC. It translates to CASSYMSGGSYNEQFF.

The genes are TRBV7-9 and TRBJ2-2; 7 nucleotides match TRBD2. Germline V CDR1 and CDR2: SEHNR, FQNEAQ (reference sequence). The CDR3 runs to 16 residues. V was clipped by 5 bases and J by 6 bases; unmatched bases: 12. CDR3 coding DNA: TGTGCCAGCAGCCTACCTAGCGGAGGGGAACCCGGGGAGCTGTTTTTT. Translating it yields CASSLPSGGEPGELFF. Full variable domain (remainder filled in from reference TRBV7-9 and TRBJ2-2): DTGVSQNPRHKITKRGQNVTFRCDPISEHNRLYWYRQTLGQGPEFLTYFQNEAQLEKSRLLSDRFSAERPKGSFSTLEIQRTEQGDSAMYLCASSLPSGGEPGELFFGEGSRLTVL.

The rearrangement links TRBV27 to TRBJ2-2; TRBD2 aligns across 11 bases. The V gene end was trimmed by 2 bases and the J gene end by 6 bases; junction bases not matched to a gene: 5. The CDR3 is 16 residues long. Germline V gene data show CDR1 as MNHEY and CDR2 as SMNVEV (reference sequence). The CDR3 coding sequence is TGTGCCAGCAGTTTACTAGCGGGAGGAAACCCCGGGGAGCTGTTTTTT. The encoded protein is CASSLLAGGNPGELFF.

This chain uses TRBV29-1 with TRBJ2-7, with 7 nucleotides matching TRBD2. The germline V gene has CDR1 SQVTM and CDR2 ANQGSEA. Unmatched junction bases numbered 14, after V lost 4 bases and J lost 5 bases. The CDR3 has 15 residues. CDR3 sequence (DNA): TGCAGCGTTGTGTCCGCCGGACTAGAGTCGAACGAGCAGTACTTC. Encoded protein: CSVVSAGLESNEQYF.

This chain joins TRBV5-5 and TRBJ1-1; 8 nucleotides agree with TRBD1. CDR3 length: 15 amino acids. V lost 4 bases to trimming and J lost 0 bases; unmatched junction nucleotides: 5. Germline values: CDR1 SGHKS, CDR2 YYEKEE (reference sequence). CDR3 nucleotide sequence: TGTGCCAGCAGCATAGGACAGGGCCTGAACACTGAAGCTTTCTTT. This encodes CASSIGQGLNTEAFF.

The J gene is TRBJ2-7, the V gene TRBV5-1; D is unclear. The germline V gene has CDR1 SGHRS and CDR2 YFSETQ. V shed 0 bases and J shed 0 bases, with 4 bases lying between them. The CDR3 spans 13 residues. CDR3 loop: CASSLASSYEQYF. CDR3 nucleotide sequence: TGCGCCAGCAGCTTGGCCAGCTCCTACGAGCAGTACTTC.

This clone has only one observation. The chain employs TRBV27 and TRBJ1-2, with D hard to call. Per the germline V gene, CDR1 is MNHEY and CDR2 is SMNVEV (reference sequence). Trimming removed 10 bases at V and 8 bases at J, with 20 bases between. The CDR3 length is 13 residues. The CDR3 DNA sequence: TGTGCCACTGGAGACGGATTAGAGGAAGGCTACACCTTC. Residues: CATGDGLEEGYTF.

V and J are TRBV5-1 and TRBJ2-7; 11 nucleotides agree with TRBD2. The trim removed 4 bases at V and 2 bases at J, leaving 8 bases unmatched. The CDR3 covers 16 residues. CDR1 is SGHRS and CDR2 is YFSETQ in the germline V gene. The chain's CDR3 is CASSAAGTSGPYEQYF. Written as DNA, the CDR3 is TGCGCCAGCAGCGCCGCCGGGACTAGCGGCCCCTACGAGCAGTACTTC.

Here the CDR3 reads CASSLIAGAGSEQFF. The CDR3, as DNA: TGTGCCAGCAGTTTAATAGCGGGAGCCGGTAGTGAGCAGTTCTTC. V is TRBV27 and J is TRBJ2-1; TRBD2 agrees at 9 bases. The CDR3 has 15 amino acids. Trimming removed 2 bases from V and 9 bases from J; junction bases left unmatched: 8. Germline V gene lookup returns CDR1 MNHEY and CDR2 SMNVEV (reference sequence).